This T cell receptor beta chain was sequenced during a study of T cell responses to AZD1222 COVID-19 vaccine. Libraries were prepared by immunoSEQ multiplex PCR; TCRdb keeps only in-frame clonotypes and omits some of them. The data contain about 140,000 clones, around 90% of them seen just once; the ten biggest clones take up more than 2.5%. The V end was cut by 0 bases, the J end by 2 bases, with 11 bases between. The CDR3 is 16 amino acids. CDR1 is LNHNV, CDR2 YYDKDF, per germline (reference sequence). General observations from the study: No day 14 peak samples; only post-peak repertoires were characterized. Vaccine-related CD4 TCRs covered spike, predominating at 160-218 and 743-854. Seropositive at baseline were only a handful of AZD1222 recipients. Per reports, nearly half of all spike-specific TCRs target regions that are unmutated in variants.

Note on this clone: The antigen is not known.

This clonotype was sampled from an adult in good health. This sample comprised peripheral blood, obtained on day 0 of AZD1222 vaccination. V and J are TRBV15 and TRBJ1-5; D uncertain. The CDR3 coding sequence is TGTGCCACCAGCAGAGAATGGGTCGCGGGCAATCAGCCCCAGCATTTT. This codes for CATSREWVAGNQPQHF.